This T cell receptor beta chain is from a study of T cells in Graves' hyperthyroidism and ophthalmopathy. What was amplified from RNA transcripts were TCR beta CDR3 regions. In the first-round RT-PCR of the TCR CDR3, the HTBI primer set was used. TCRdb re-called the multiplex PCR reads through MiXCR, storing one row per CDR3 protein. The table has hundreds of thousands of distinct CDR3 sequences, 46% seen once. No ophthalmopathy progression within 18 months constituted stable Graves' hyperthyroidism. The sequence came from a woman aged 18-29 years with Graves' hyperthyroidism. Sequencing was carried out using peripheral blood or thyroid tissue (not recorded which).

For the CDR3, the DNA is TGTGCCACCAGTGTCTCGGACAGGGGATCGCAAGAGACCCAGTACTTC. Its translation is CATSVSDRGSQETQYF. The V and J genes are TRBV24-1 and TRBJ2-5, with 9 bases lining up with TRBD1. The CDR3 length is 16 residues. Per the germline V gene, CDR1 is KGHDR and CDR2 is SFDVKD. The J segment lost 2 bases and the V segment lost 5 bases, leaving 8 bases of the junction unmatched.